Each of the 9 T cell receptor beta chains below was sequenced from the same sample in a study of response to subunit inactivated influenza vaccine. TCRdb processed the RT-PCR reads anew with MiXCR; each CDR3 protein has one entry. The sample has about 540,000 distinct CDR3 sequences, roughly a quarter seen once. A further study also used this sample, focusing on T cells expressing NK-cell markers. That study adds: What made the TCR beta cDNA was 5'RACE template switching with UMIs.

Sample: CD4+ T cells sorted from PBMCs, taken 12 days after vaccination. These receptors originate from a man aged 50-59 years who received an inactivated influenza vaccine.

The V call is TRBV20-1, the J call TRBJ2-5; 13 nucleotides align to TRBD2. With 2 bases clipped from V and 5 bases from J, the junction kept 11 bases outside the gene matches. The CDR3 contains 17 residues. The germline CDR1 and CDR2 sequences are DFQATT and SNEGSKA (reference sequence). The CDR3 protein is CSARSLRTSGRGETQYF. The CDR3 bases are TGCAGTGCTAGATCTCTCCGGACTAGCGGGAGAGGGGAGACCCAGTACTTC.

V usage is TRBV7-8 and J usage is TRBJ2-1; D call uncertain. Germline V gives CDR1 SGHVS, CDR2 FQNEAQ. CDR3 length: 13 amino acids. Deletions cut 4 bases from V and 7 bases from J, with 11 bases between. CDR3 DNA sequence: TGTGCCAGCAGCTCGGTGGGATGGAATGAGCAGTTCTTC. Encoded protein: CASSSVGWNEQFF.

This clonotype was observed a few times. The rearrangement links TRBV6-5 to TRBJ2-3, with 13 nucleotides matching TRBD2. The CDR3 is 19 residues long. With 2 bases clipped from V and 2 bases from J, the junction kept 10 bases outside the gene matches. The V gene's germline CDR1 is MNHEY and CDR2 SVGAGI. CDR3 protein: CASSYRRTSGGLSTDTQYF. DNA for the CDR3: TGTGCCAGCAGTTACCGTAGGACTAGCGGGGGACTATCCACAGATACGCAGTATTTT.

The CDR3 region is CSASTGLRTYEQYF. DNA of the CDR3: TGCAGTGCCAGTACAGGGTTGAGGACCTACGAGCAGTACTTC. The chain links TRBV20-1 to TRBJ2-7, with D possibly matching TRBD1 (6 bases). Trimming cost V 6 bases and J 2 bases, with 17 bases left between them. This CDR3 comprises 14 residues. Germline V lookup: CDR1 DFQATT, CDR2 SNEGSKA (reference sequence).

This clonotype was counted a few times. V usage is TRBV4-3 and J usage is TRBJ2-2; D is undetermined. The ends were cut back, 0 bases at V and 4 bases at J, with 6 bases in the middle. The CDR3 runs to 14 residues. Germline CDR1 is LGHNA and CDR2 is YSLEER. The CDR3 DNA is TGCGCCAGCAGCCAAGAAGAAGCCACCGGGGAGCTGTTTTTT. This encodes CASSQEEATGELFF.

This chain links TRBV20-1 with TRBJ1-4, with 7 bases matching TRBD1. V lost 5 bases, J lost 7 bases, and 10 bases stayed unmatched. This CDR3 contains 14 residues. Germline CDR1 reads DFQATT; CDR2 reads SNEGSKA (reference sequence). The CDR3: CSALWRGLTEKLFF. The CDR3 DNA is TGCAGTGCTTTGTGGAGGGGGCTCACTGAAAAACTGTTTTTT.

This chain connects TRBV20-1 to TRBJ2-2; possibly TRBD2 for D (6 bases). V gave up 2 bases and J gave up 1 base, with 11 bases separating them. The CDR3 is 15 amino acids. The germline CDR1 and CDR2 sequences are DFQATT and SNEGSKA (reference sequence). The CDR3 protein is CSARQPGLNTGELFF. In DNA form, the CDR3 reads TGCAGTGCTAGACAACCGGGACTGAACACCGGGGAGCTGTTTTTT.

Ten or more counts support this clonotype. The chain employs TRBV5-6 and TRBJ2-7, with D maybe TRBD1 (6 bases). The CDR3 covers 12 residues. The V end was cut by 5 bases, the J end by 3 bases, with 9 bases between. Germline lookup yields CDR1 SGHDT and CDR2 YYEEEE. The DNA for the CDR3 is TGTGCCAGCAGGCTACAGGGCTACGAGCAGTACTTC. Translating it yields CASRLQGYEQYF.

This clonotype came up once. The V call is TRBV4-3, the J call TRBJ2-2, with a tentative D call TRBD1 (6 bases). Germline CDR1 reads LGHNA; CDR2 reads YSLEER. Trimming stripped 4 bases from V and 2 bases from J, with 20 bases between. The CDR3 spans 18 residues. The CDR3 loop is CASSLQTPTGFNTGELFF. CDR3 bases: TGCGCCAGCAGCCTCCAAACGCCGACAGGATTTAACACCGGGGAGCTGTTTTTT.